One and the same sample provided the 26 T cell receptor beta chains below, sequenced in a study of T cell repertoires in cytomegalovirus infection (dated by TCRdb to between 2019 and 2020). Sequenced using an Illumina HiSeq 1500. Starting from the raw public reads, TCRdb applied fastp trimming at Q25, assembled clones with MiXCR and retained in-frame beta chains. Each entry is one CDR3 protein sequence, shown with its most common DNA and genes. The sample table shows around 450,000 distinct CDR3 sequences, and over 9% are seen once. The top ten constitute about 10% of the sample. Sequenced sample: PBMCs. The receptors derive from a human donor in good health (CMV status not recorded). Some clones in this sample may be carry-over from other donors' samples.

This clonotype was seen ten or more times. V gene TRBV5-1 combines with J gene TRBJ2-3; D unresolved. Per germline, CDR1 SGHRS and CDR2 YFSETQ. V dropped 6 bases and J dropped 5 bases, with 13 bases sitting between them. The CDR3 loop spans 13 amino acids. CDR3 amino acids: CASTVGSGDTQYF. The CDR3 nucleotides read TGCGCCAGCACCGTCGGGTCGGGAGATACGCAGTATTTT. The full variable domain, completed using reference TRBV5-1 and TRBJ2-3, is KAGVTQTPRYLIKTRGQQVTLSCSPISGHRSVSWYQQTPGQGLQFLFEYFSETQRNKGNFPGRFSGRQFSNSRSEMNVSTLELGDSALYLCASTVGSGDTQYFGPGTRLTVL.

This clonotype appeared many times. The V and J genes are TRBV7-8 and TRBJ2-7; 9 bases agree with TRBD1. Germline CDR1 and CDR2: SGHVS and FQNEAQ. The CDR3 is 15 amino acids. V lost 5 bases, J lost 4 bases, and 9 bases stayed unmatched. The CDR3 DNA sequence: TGTGCCAGCAGCGAGATGGGACAGGGACTGTACGAGCAGTACTTC. It encodes CASSEMGQGLYEQYF.

This chain links TRBV19 with TRBJ2-2; maybe TRBD2 (6 bases). V lost 5 bases to trimming and J lost 1 base, with 11 bases between them. This CDR3 has 15 amino acids. Germline V lookup: CDR1 LNHDA, CDR2 SQIVND (reference sequence). The CDR3 region is CASSVRDLNTGELFF. CDR3 DNA: TGTGCCAGTAGTGTCCGGGACTTGAACACCGGGGAGCTGTTTTTT.

Remarks on this clonotype: This may stem from a read error, because a much larger clone lies one nucleotide away. The chain recombines TRBV6-1 with TRBJ2-3; a possible D gene is TRBD1 (6 bases). The CDR3 length is 14 residues. Per germline, CDR1 MNHNS and CDR2 SASEGT. The CDR3 here is CASSEARPTGTQYF. The DNA for the CDR3 is TGTGCCAGCAGTGAAGCGCGGCCGACAGGTACGCAGTATTTT.

This clonotype was recorded many times. This chain links TRBV7-8 with TRBJ2-7; D could derive from TRBD1 or TRBD2 (6 bases each). In germline, CDR1 is SGHVS, CDR2 FQNEAQ. Trimming removed 5 bases at V and 6 bases at J, with 17 bases between. The CDR3 is 14 residues long. The CDR3 protein is CASSPLSGAAEQYF. The CDR3 DNA is TGTGCCAGCAGCCCCCTCTCGGGGGCCGCCGAGCAGTACTTC. Filled out from reference TRBV7-8 and TRBJ2-7, the complete variable domain reads GAGVSQSPRYKVAKRGQDVALRCDPISGHVSLFWYQQALGQGPEFLTYFQNEAQLDKSGLPSDRFFAERPEGSVSTLKIQRTQQEDSAVYLCASSPLSGAAEQYFGPGTRLTVT.

This clonotype was detected only a few times. This chain connects TRBV6-2 or TRBV6-3 to TRBJ2-7; the match to TRBD1 covers 7 bases. The CDR3 totals 14 residues. Germline assignment: CDR1 MNHEY and CDR2 SVGEGT. V was pared by 2 bases and J by 5 bases, with 6 bases of the junction left unmatched. In nucleotides, the CDR3 is TGTGCCAGCAGTTACCCGACAGGGACCCACGAGCAGTACTTC. Translating gives CASSYPTGTHEQYF.

This chain links TRBV9 with TRBJ1-3, with unresolved D. The length of the CDR3 is 15 residues. In germline, CDR1 is SGDLS, CDR2 YYNGEE. Trimming left V 0 bases short and J 2 bases short, with 9 bases between. As DNA, the CDR3 is TGTGCCAGCAGCGTAGATCAGCGGACTGGAAACACCATATATTTT. Encoded protein: CASSVDQRTGNTIYF. The full variable domain, rest sourced from reference TRBV9 and TRBJ1-3, is DSGVTQTPKHLITATGQRVTLRCSPRSGDLSVYWYQQSLDQGLQFLIQYYNGEERAKGNILERFSAQQFPDLHSELNLSSLELGDSALYFCASSVDQRTGNTIYFGEGSWLTVV.

The genes are TRBV20-1 and TRBJ2-5; D not resolved. V was cut by 2 bases and J by 5 bases, with 9 bases left in between. The CDR3 covers 12 residues. Germline V gene lookup returns CDR1 DFQATT and CDR2 SNEGSKA (reference sequence). This CDR3 reads CSARHRWETQYF. The CDR3 DNA reads as TGCAGTGCTAGACACCGCTGGGAGACCCAGTACTTC.

The genes are TRBV28 and TRBJ2-7, with TRBD2 as a possible D gene (5 bases). The CDR3 covers 11 residues. CDR1 MDHEN and CDR2 SYDVKM come from the germline V gene. Trimming pared 9 bases from V and 3 bases from J, leaving 9 bases between. CDR3 DNA: TGTGCCAGTAAGACTAACTACGAGCAGTACTTC. Translating gives CASKTNYEQYF.

This clonotype showed up just a few times. The V call is TRBV7-9, the J call TRBJ2-1; maybe TRBD1 (6 bases). The germline V and J ends were trimmed by 1 base and 0 bases, with 10 bases remaining between them. Germline V lookup: CDR1 SEHNR, CDR2 FQNEAQ (reference sequence). The CDR3 runs to 16 residues. The CDR3 DNA sequence: TGTGCCAGCAGCTTAGTACAGGGACCCTCCTACAATGAGCAGTTCTTC. As protein: CASSLVQGPSYNEQFF.

This clonotype was counted only a few times. The chain couples TRBV6-1 to TRBJ1-1; D ambiguous. This CDR3 has 14 residues. The germline V and J ends were trimmed by 7 bases and 1 base, with 13 bases remaining between them. CDR1 is MNHNS, CDR2 SASEGT, per germline. The CDR3 region has the DNA TGTGCCAGCATTTTTCAGGCCCCGAACACTGAAGCTTTCTTT. Its protein product is CASIFQAPNTEAFF.

Concerning this clonotype itself: A read error may account for a junction end that differs from germline. The chain carries TRBV6-6 and TRBJ2-5; 10 bases match TRBD2. The germline gives CDR1 MNHNY, CDR2 SVGAGI (reference sequence). The CDR3 is 16 amino acids. DNA of the CDR3: TGTGCCAGCAGCTACTCGGCTAGCGGGAGTGGGGAGACCCAGTACTTC. Its protein product is CASSYSASGSGETQYF.

This clonotype was seen at least ten times. The rearrangement uses TRBV4-2 and TRBJ2-5; 10 bases are a match to TRBD2. CDR1 is LGHNA and CDR2 is YNFKEQ in the germline V gene. The CDR3 is made up of 15 amino acids. The V segment lost 1 base and the J segment 1 base; nucleotides outside the gene matches: 0. The CDR3 loop reads CASSQGTSGQETQYF. The DNA for the CDR3 is TGTGCCAGCAGCCAAGGGACTAGCGGCCAAGAGACCCAGTACTTC.

In this sample, this clonotype turned up many times. V usage is TRBV7-9 and J usage is TRBJ1-1; possible D gene TRBD1, 5 bases. This CDR3 is built from 14 residues. V shed 1 base and J shed 6 bases, with 12 bases lying between them. The V gene's germline CDR1 is SEHNR and CDR2 FQNEAQ (reference sequence). The CDR3 nucleotides are TGTGCCAGCAGCTTAGAAGGGGCCGCCTCTGAAGCTTTCTTT. It translates to CASSLEGAASEAFF.

This clonotype was seen many times. The chain carries TRBV11-3 and TRBJ2-2; unclear D gene. Per germline, CDR1 SGHNT and CDR2 YENEEA. The CDR3 totals 16 residues. V lost 6 bases, J lost 1 base, and 15 bases lay in between. The CDR3 DNA sequence: TGTGCCAGCAGTTTCACACCGCCAGGGAACACCGGGGAGCTGTTTTTT. It specifies CASSFTPPGNTGELFF. Based on the CDR3 plus reference TRBV11-3 and TRBJ2-2, the full variable domain is EAGVVQSPRYKIIEKKQPVAFWCNPISGHNTLYWYLQNLGQGPELLIRYENEEAVDDSQLPKDRFSAERLKGVDSTLKIQPAELGDSAVYLCASSFTPPGNTGELFFGEGSRLTVL.

The chain couples TRBV5-5 to TRBJ1-3; D remains ambiguous. Trimming removed 4 bases from V and 3 bases from J, with 14 bases in between. The CDR3 loop spans 15 amino acids. CDR1 is SGHKS, CDR2 YYEKEE, per germline (reference sequence). CDR3 residues: CASSPFEVFGNTIYF. The DNA of the CDR3 is TGTGCCAGCAGCCCTTTCGAGGTGTTTGGAAACACCATATATTTT.

The CDR3 sequence: CAGRDPDRGLEGQYF. CDR3 nucleotide sequence: TGTGCCGGCCGCGACCCGGACAGGGGGCTTGAGGGGCAGTACTTC. The chain employs TRBV10-3 and TRBJ2-7; 11 bases match TRBD1. Unmatched junction bases numbered 18, after V lost 11 bases and J lost 9 bases. Germline V gene lookup returns CDR1 ENHRY and CDR2 SYGVKD. This CDR3 comprises 15 residues.

The chain combines TRBV24-1 with TRBJ2-4; 7 positions agree with TRBD1. The CDR3 is made up of 13 amino acids. V shed 5 bases, J shed 7 bases, and the junction held 4 bases outside the gene matches. CDR1 KGHDR and CDR2 SFDVKD come from the germline V gene. CDR3: CATSGPTGNIQYF. CDR3 coding DNA: TGTGCCACCAGTGGACCGACAGGGAACATTCAGTACTTC.

The chain uses TRBV2 and TRBJ2-2; TRBD1 aligns across 11 bases. V gave up 3 bases and J gave up 3 bases; unmatched junction bases: 3. The V gene's germline CDR1 is SNHLY and CDR2 FYNNEI. The CDR3 covers 16 residues. DNA for the CDR3: TGTGCCAGCAGTGATAAGGGACAGGGGGACACCGGGGAGCTGTTTTTT. It yields the protein CASSDKGQGDTGELFF.

The chain has TRBV4-1 and TRBJ2-3, with unresolved D. Trimming took 1 base from V and 5 from J, leaving 7 bases between them. Germline assignment: CDR1 MGHRA and CDR2 YSYEKL. The CDR3 has 13 residues. DNA of the CDR3: TGCGCCAGCAGCCAAGGTGTTGTAGATACGCAGTATTTT. It codes for CASSQGVVDTQYF.

This clonotype has only a few counts. J is TRBJ2-1 and V is TRBV14; TRBD1 is a possible D gene (5 bases). The V and J ends lost 0 bases and 8 bases respectively, with 11 bases between them. The CDR3 sequence is 14 residues long. Germline-derived CDR1 and CDR2 are SGHDN and FVKESK. The DNA for the CDR3 is TGTGCCAGCAGCCAAGAGGGTAGGGGCGATGAGCAGTTCTTC. This codes for CASSQEGRGDEQFF.

There are many counts of this clonotype. The chain employs TRBV7-3 and TRBJ2-2; 7 bases agree with TRBD1. Germline CDR1 is SGHTA and CDR2 is FQGTGA. V was clipped by 1 base and J by 7 bases; unmatched bases: 9. The CDR3 sequence is 16 residues long. The CDR3 nucleotides read TGTGCCAGCAGCTTAAACGCAGGGGGAGTTAACGGGGAGCTGTTTTTT. This translates into CASSLNAGGVNGELFF.

This clonotype appeared many times. The chain couples TRBV7-8 to TRBJ2-7, with 7 bases aligning to TRBD1. Germline CDR1 SGHVS, CDR2 FQNEAQ. The CDR3 consists of 13 residues. With V trimmed by 5 bases and J by 7 bases, 8 bases remained unmatched. CDR3: CASSPRQGGEQYF. The CDR3 nucleotides read TGTGCCAGCAGCCCCAGACAGGGTGGAGAGCAGTACTTC.

This clonotype showed up just a few times. J is TRBJ2-1 and V is TRBV20-1, with 9 bases fitting TRBD2. J lost 12 bases, V lost 3 bases, and 9 bases had no gene match. This CDR3 has 13 residues. Germline V gene lookup returns CDR1 DFQATT and CDR2 SNEGSKA (reference sequence). The chain's CDR3 is CSAREGGGRAQFF. The CDR3, as DNA: TGCAGTGCTAGGGAGGGCGGCGGGAGGGCGCAGTTCTTC.

This clonotype was counted many times. The rearrangement uses TRBV7-2 and TRBJ2-2; D is uncertain. The CDR3 runs 13 residues. Germline V CDR1 and CDR2: SGHTA, FQGNSA. V lost 1 base, J lost 7 bases, and 7 bases lay in between. CDR3 bases: TGTGCCAGCAGCTTAGGAGAAGGCGGGGAGCTGTTTTTT. Protein product: CASSLGEGGELFF.

This clonotype was detected only a few times. V and J are TRBV20-1 and TRBJ2-3; D unresolved. The V end was cut by 4 bases, the J end by 1 base, with 9 bases between. The CDR3 runs 13 residues. Per germline, CDR1 DFQATT and CDR2 SNEGSKA (reference sequence). In DNA form, the CDR3 reads TGCAGTGCTATGAAGTGGGGCACAGATACGCAGTATTTT. It translates to CSAMKWGTDTQYF.